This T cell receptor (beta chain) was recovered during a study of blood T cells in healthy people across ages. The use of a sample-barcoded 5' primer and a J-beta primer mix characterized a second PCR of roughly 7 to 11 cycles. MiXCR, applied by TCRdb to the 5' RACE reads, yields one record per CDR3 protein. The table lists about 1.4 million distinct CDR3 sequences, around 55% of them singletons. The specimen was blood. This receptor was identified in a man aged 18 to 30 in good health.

CDR3 sequence: CASGPPGLGSTDTQYF. The CDR3, as DNA: TGTGCCAGCGGTCCGCCGGGACTAGGGAGCACAGATACGCAGTATTTT. This chain joins TRBV28 and TRBJ2-3; TRBD2 agrees at 8 bases. V lost 8 bases and J lost 0; bases outside the gene matches: 10. Germline CDR1 MDHEN, CDR2 SYDVKM. This CDR3 is built from 16 residues.